This T cell receptor (beta chain) was sequenced for a study of vaccination and CD4 T cells after COVID-19 (dated by TCRdb to the early 2020s). General notes on the study: The convalescent cohort included six males and four females, with two Hispanic individuals, seven Caucasians, two Asians and one multiracial person. Participants received two doses of either the Pfizer-BioNTech BNT162b2 vaccine (n=8) or the Moderna mRNA-1273 vaccine (n=2). Post-COVID blood samples from convalescent patients were collected a median of about 110 days after diagnosis, with a range of roughly 35 to 180 days. Post-vaccine blood samples were taken a median of approximately 76 days after the second vaccine dose, with a range of 14 to 241 days. For stimulating the cultures, overlapping spike peptide pools were used, derived from SARS-CoV-2 as well as from the common cold coronaviruses HCoV-NL63, HCoV-OC43 and HCoV-229E. Control cultures received a CEFX viral epitope pool as the positive control, an HIV-1 Nef peptide pool as the negative control, or no peptide. In 10 COVID-19 convalescent patients and several infection-naive healthy vaccine recipients, researchers compared the spike-specific CD4+ TCR repertoire from before mRNA vaccination with the repertoire from after. Memory CD4+ T cell crossreactivity between SARS-CoV-2 and common cold coronavirus spike proteins was assessed at the TCR clonotype level in an earlier paper using these donors.

The method was PCR. DNA from cultured CD4+ T cells underwent TCR sequencing with the Oncomine TCR Beta short-read assay at the Johns Hopkins FTIC core. The QIAamp micro DNA kit was used to extract genomic DNA from the cultured CD4+ T cells. Oncomine TCR Beta libraries made from cultured CD4+ T cells were pooled using unique dual indexes and sequenced on an Illumina iSeq 100. From the authors' description of their analysis: Non-productive sequences were removed, and CDR3s that did not start with C, did not end with F or W, or were shorter than 7 amino acids were discarded. The MANAFEST web application was used to identify antigen-specific clonotypes by comparing peptide-stimulated wells against reference wells and other culture wells. For a clone to be called positive, the clone needed an FDR below 0.05, an odds ratio above 5, and a productive frequency above 0.1% in at least two of three replicate wells. Cross-reactive clonotypes were defined as significantly expanded in both SARS-CoV-2 spike wells and at least one common cold coronavirus spike condition. Similarity between CDR3 sequences was evaluated in R version 3.6.1 using Levenshtein distances (stringdist) and unrooted phylogenetic trees (ape). TCRdb's own reprocessing of the public reads used fastp at Q25 and MiXCR and kept productive beta chains. A single entry per CDR3 protein holds the most common genes and DNA from its merged rows. The V and J calls come from TCRdb's annotation, not from the publication. This sample lists several thousand distinct CDR3 sequences; roughly 40% were detected once. Roughly 20% of the sample belongs to the ten largest clones.

The sample's treatment or condition, from its label and the paper: approximately 9-day PBMC culture with coronavirus spike peptide pools or control peptides (ViraFEST assay). CD4+ T cells from unexposed donors were collected before the COVID-19 pandemic (2011-2018). The ViraFEST assay was used in the study, in which antigen-specific T cells were expanded with peptide pools and expanded clonotypes were subsequently identified by TCR sequencing. Each well held approximately 2 million PBMCs cultured in IMDM containing around 5% human AB serum and 10 IU/ml IL-2, with 9 to 10 ug/ml peptide pools added. Half of the culture medium was replaced with fresh IL-2-containing medium on days 3 and 7. After 10 days of culture, CD4+ T cells were isolated by negative selection using the EasySep CD4+ T cell isolation kit. As cell number allowed, CD4+ T cells from unexposed donors were tested for reactivity to SARS-CoV-2 S and N and to four common cold coronavirus spike pools. Ficoll-Paque Plus gradient centrifugation was used to isolate PBMCs from whole blood, and the isolated PBMCs were then either used fresh or cryopreserved at -140C. Each culture condition was generally run in triplicate wells. Leukapheresis product for the unexposed donors was purchased commercially.

As for this clonotype: What antigen it recognizes has not been identified. The sample holds no much larger clone one base away, and base qualities are not on file.

CDR1 and CDR2 are drawn from the germline V gene (reference sequence): DFQATT, SNEGSKA. V lost 2 bases and J lost 13 bases, and the count of bases not matched to a germline gene is 11. From cysteine to phenylalanine, the CDR3 is 13 amino acids long. The CDR3 DNA has 39 bases and is translated from base 1. Broad study findings and their caveats: Although the median number of SARS-CoV-2-reactive clonotypes went up from around 19 after infection to some 40 after vaccination, the increase was not significant. In convalescent patients, nearly all vaccine-specific clones (304 of 307) were found to be mono-reactive for SARS-CoV-2 spike rather than cross-reactive with common cold coronaviruses. The study included relatively few convalescent patients and did not analyze early timepoints after natural infection. Among convalescent patients, a median approximately 88% of the SARS-CoV-2-reactive clones seen after vaccination appeared only after vaccination, which suggests priming specific to the vaccine.

Specimen: CD4+ T cells from blood, cultured in vitro. The chain couples TRBV20-1 to TRBJ1-2; 9 central bases correspond to TRBD1. The source of this sequence is a human donor in good health. The CDR3 corresponds to CSARLPGQGVSTF. The nucleotides are TGCAGTGCTAGACTTCCGGGACAGGGAGTTTCCACCTTC.